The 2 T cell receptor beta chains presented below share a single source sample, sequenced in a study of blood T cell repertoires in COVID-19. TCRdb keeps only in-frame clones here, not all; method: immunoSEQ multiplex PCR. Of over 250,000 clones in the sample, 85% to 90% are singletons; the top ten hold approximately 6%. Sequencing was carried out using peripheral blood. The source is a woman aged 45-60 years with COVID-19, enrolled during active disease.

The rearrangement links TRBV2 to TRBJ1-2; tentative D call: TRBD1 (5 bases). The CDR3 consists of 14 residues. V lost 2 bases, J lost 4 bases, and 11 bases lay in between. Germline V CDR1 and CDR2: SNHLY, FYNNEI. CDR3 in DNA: TGTGCCAGCAGTGAAAGCAGGGATCTCTATGGCTACACCTTC. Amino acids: CASSESRDLYGYTF.

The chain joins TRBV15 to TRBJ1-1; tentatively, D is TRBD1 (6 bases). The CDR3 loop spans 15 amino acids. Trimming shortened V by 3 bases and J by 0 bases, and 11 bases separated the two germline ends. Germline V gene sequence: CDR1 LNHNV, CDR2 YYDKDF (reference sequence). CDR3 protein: CATSRIQGLNTEAFF. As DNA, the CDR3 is TGTGCCACCAGCAGGATACAGGGACTGAACACTGAAGCTTTCTTT.